This T cell receptor (beta chain) was sequenced for a study of blood T cell repertoires in COVID-19 (dated by TCRdb to 2019 to 2021). In the study overall: Samples covering the acute and convalescent phases of COVID-19 were provided by collaborators in the United States, Italy and Spain. Samples came from the ongoing ImmuneRACE study (first 160 participants) plus 1,254 subjects from 6 global collaborators. The repertoires were made available in a free public database intended to serve as a resource for research on the immune response to SARS-CoV-2. Where HLA class I and class II types were available, the types were taken from metadata supplied by the sample provider, not from assay-based typing. The prospective study material was composed of cDNA or gDNA derived from T cells, B-cell-depleted T cells, or PBMCs. Deeply sampled blood TCRbeta repertoires from subjects exposed to, actively infected with, or recovered from COVID-19 were included in the dataset. The sample metadata nearly always contained a de-identified subject ID, COVID-19 status, age in years and sex. Summary of the overall study and its limitations: Clinical and demographic metadata were provided uncurated, with the amount varying by source and participant.

TCRbeta CDR3 regions were amplified from genomic DNA using the immunoSEQ Assay, a bias-controlled multiplex PCR. Processing in the source paper ran as follows. Within the assay, amplification of reference gene primers was used to estimate how many nucleated cells each sample contained. To quantify the absolute abundance of each unique TCRbeta CDR3 rearrangement, sequence reads were collapsed and filtered. For each sample, productive Simpson clonality was calculated by taking the square root of Simpson's diversity index across productive rearrangements. This is the immuneACCESS table as TCRdb keeps it, with only in-frame sequences that have V and J called. A part of the clones is gone; compared with another copy, unresolved V genes explain less than half, and the rest is unexplained. That table supplies the V and J calls and clone size; D and trimming were determined from the DNA. The sample table contains about 270,000 clones; only one count was recorded for just over 85% of them. Jointly, the top ten make up around 16% of the sample.

As regards this clone: The antigen it recognizes is unknown. No qualities accompany the bases; no much larger clone lies one base away.

Enrolling through a virtual design, the prospective study's participants ranged in age from roughly 18 to 100 years and lived across some 23 United States geographic areas. In the prospective study, participants were assigned to cohorts based on the clinical history participants reported in a screening survey and a study questionnaire. Recovered participants in ImmuneRACE Cohort 3 were defined as having two consecutive negative NP/OP PCR tests, clearance from a healthcare professional, or resolution of symptoms. Each participant in the prospective study had whole blood, serum and a nasopharyngeal or oropharyngeal swab collected by mobile phlebotomists. Participants in the prospective study had the option to provide additional blood draws and questionnaires over an approximately two-month period. Blood samples from the prospective study were shipped frozen or at room temperature prior to DNA extraction.

CDR1 and CDR2 (LGHDT, YNNKEL) derive from the germline V gene (reference sequence). Trimmed from V: 0 bases; trimmed from J: 5 bases; junction bases lacking a gene match: 10. From the cysteine through the phenylalanine, the CDR3 covers 17 amino acids. The DNA shown is the 51-base CDR3, in frame from base 1. The rearrangement combines TRBV3-1 (or the pseudogene TRBV3-2) with TRBJ2-4; 7 bases in the middle match TRBD2. The sequencing input was PBMCs or T cells enriched from blood (not recorded which). The source is a man younger than 35 who had recovered from COVID-19. The CDR3: CASSQEPGLRRENIQYF. The nucleotides are TGTGCCAGCAGCCAAGAACCGGGACTACGGCGAGAAAACATTCAGTACTTC.